This T cell receptor (beta chain) was captured by sequencing in a study of blood T cells in healthy people across ages. Between the trimmed V and J ends, which lost 5 bases and 3 bases, there was a span of 23 bases. Germline CDR1 and CDR2: SGHAT and FQNNGV. CDR3 size: 18 residues. It was with a sample-barcoded 5' primer and a J-beta primer mix that a second PCR of roughly 6 to 11 cycles was run. TCRdb re-derived calls from the 5' RACE reads in MiXCR, one entry per CDR3 protein. The sample shows around 800,000 distinct CDR3 sequences, around 68% of them seen only once. This clonotype originated in a man aged 25 to 40 in good health. The chain combines TRBV11-2 with TRBJ2-1; D possibly uses TRBD1 or TRBD2 (6 bases each). The sequenced material came from blood. In DNA form, the CDR3 reads TGTGCCAGCAGCCCGGGACTGGGGGCCGGGGGCGACTACAATGAGCAGTTCTTC. This codes for CASSPGLGAGGDYNEQFF.